A selection of T cell receptor beta chains follows, all from one sample in a study of control samples from healthy donors and cancer patients. Sequenced by immunoSEQ multiplex PCR; TCRdb stores in-frame clones only, minus some. Of 90,000 or so clones in the sample, over 80% are singletons; the top ten hold roughly 18%. Sequencing was performed on blood. These receptor sequences come from a man aged 25-45 years in good health. CDR3s include the opening cysteine and the closing phenylalanine or tryptophan. The order of the fields is clone size, V gene, D gene, J gene, CDR3 protein, CDR3 DNA. The D gene is left open where the match is weak. A row's size may be missing; if present it is once, few, many or a size class.

many	TRBV6-5	TRBD1	TRBJ1-6	CASLIDRANSPLHF	TGTGCCAGCCTGATAGACAGGGCGAATTCACCCCTCCACTTT
.	TRBV19	.	TRBJ1-2	CASSMGAGALYGYTF	TGTGCCAGTAGTATGGGCGCGGGGGCTCTCTATGGCTACACCTTC
.	TRBV18	.	TRBJ2-3	CASSPPFSASTDTQYF	TGTGCCAGCTCACCACCTTTTTCGGCTAGCACAGATACGCAGTATTTT
.	TRBV6-4	.	TRBJ2-1	CASAPTESSYNEQFF	TGTGCCAGCGCGCCTACAGAGAGCTCCTACAATGAGCAGTTCTTC
.	TRBV7-3	.	TRBJ2-7	CASSLGNEQYF	TGTGCCAGCAGCCTGGGTAACGAGCAGTACTTC
.	TRBV7-2	.	TRBJ1-1	CASSLWDLTEAFF	TGTGCCAGCAGCTTATGGGACTTGACTGAAGCTTTCTTT
.	TRBV5-6	.	TRBJ1-6	CASSLGGYSAGNNSPLHF	TGTGCCAGCAGCTTGGGGGGATATTCGGCAGGCAATAATTCACCCCTCCACTTT
.	TRBV11-2	.	TRBJ2-7	CASSPTRGLSSYEQYF	TGTGCCAGCAGCCCCACAAGGGGCCTAAGCTCCTACGAGCAGTACTTC
.	TRBV14	.	TRBJ1-2	CASSQDPGGSYGYTF	TGTGCCAGCAGCCAAGATCCTGGGGGAAGCTATGGCTACACCTTC
.	TRBV7-9	.	TRBJ1-5	CASSLDSGYQPQHF	TGTGCCAGCAGCTTAGACAGTGGATATCAGCCCCAGCATTTT
.	TRBV6-4	.	TRBJ2-2	CASSEGNTGELFF	TGTGCCAGCAGTGAGGGGAACACCGGGGAGCTGTTTTTT
.	TRBV6-5	TRBD1	TRBJ1-5	CASRLTGGNQPQHF	TGTGCCAGCAGGCTTACAGGGGGCAATCAGCCCCAGCATTTT
.	TRBV6-1	.	TRBJ1-5	CASSEAPRGQPQHF	TGTGCCAGCAGTGAAGCCCCGCGTGGGCAGCCCCAGCATTTT
.	TRBV28	TRBD1	TRBJ2-3	CASGTGGTDTQYF	TGTGCCAGCGGAACAGGGGGCACAGATACGCAGTATTTT
.	TRBV25-1	.	TRBJ2-5	CASSGGGERETQYF	TGTGCCAGCAGTGGCGGGGGCGAGAGGGAGACCCAGTACTTC
.	TRBV24-1	.	TRBJ2-2	CATRGQMNTGELFF	TGTGCCACCAGGGGACAAATGAACACCGGGGAGCTGTTTTTT
once	TRBV7-2	TRBD1	TRBJ1-2	CASSLGTGDYGYTF	TGTGCCAGCAGCTTGGGGACAGGGGACTATGGCTACACCTTC
.	TRBV7-9	.	TRBJ2-3	CASSLEGTDTQYF	TGTGCCAGCAGCTTAGAAGGGACAGATACGCAGTATTTT
.	TRBV6-5	.	TRBJ1-5	CASSYSEGSQPQHF	TGTGCCAGCAGTTACTCGGAAGGGAGTCAGCCCCAGCATTTT
.	TRBV6-1	.	TRBJ1-4	CASSEASRGYEKLFF	TGTGCCAGCAGTGAAGCATCCCGGGGATACGAAAAACTGTTTTTT
.	TRBV30	.	TRBJ1-4	CAWSPRHNEKLFF	TGTGCCTGGAGTCCCCGGCATAATGAAAAACTGTTTTTT
.	TRBV6-6	TRBD1	TRBJ2-7	CASRAGTGGVYEQYF	TGTGCCAGCAGGGCCGGGACAGGGGGTGTGTACGAGCAGTACTTC
many	TRBV2	.	TRBJ1-6	CASSDRRSPLHF	TGTGCCAGCAGTGACAGAAGGTCACCCCTCCACTTT
.	TRBV6-1	TRBD1	TRBJ1-1	CASSEVTGGHTEAFF	TGTGCCAGCAGTGAAGTAACAGGGGGACACACTGAAGCTTTCTTT
few	TRBV7-9	.	TRBJ2-2	CASSLAWRNTGELFF	TGTGCCAGCAGCTTAGCGTGGAGAAACACCGGGGAGCTGTTTTTT
.	TRBV18	.	TRBJ1-1	CASSLLRDAPEAFF	TGTGCCAGCTCACTCCTAAGGGATGCTCCTGAAGCTTTCTTT
.	TRBV6-4	.	TRBJ1-6	CASSDQGYNSPLHF	TGTGCCAGCAGTGACCAGGGTTATAATTCACCCCTCCACTTT
.	TRBV5-1	.	TRBJ2-3	CASSLGGPADTQYF	TGCGCCAGCAGCTTGGGGGGGCCCGCAGATACGCAGTATTTT
.	TRBV9	.	TRBJ1-1	CASSPDAMNTEAFF	TGTGCCAGCAGCCCCGACGCAATGAACACTGAAGCTTTCTTT
.	TRBV5-1	.	TRBJ2-7	CASSLAPPGQDYEQYF	TGCGCCAGCAGCTTGGCACCCCCAGGACAAGACTACGAGCAGTACTTC
once	TRBV6-1	.	TRBJ2-7	CASSDGVEQYF	TGTGCCAGCAGTGACGGGGTCGAGCAGTACTTC
.	TRBV27	.	TRBJ2-3	CARAQGRGRTDTQYF	TGTGCCAGGGCCCAAGGCAGGGGCCGCACAGATACGCAGTATTTT
.	TRBV5-4	.	TRBJ1-2	CASSRTAGLEGYTF	TGTGCCAGCAGCCGAACTGCTGGGTTGGAGGGCTACACCTTC
.	TRBV9	TRBD2	TRBJ2-5	CASSVGAGEQETQYF	TGTGCCAGCAGCGTAGGAGCGGGGGAGCAAGAGACCCAGTACTTC
.	TRBV5-8	TRBD1	TRBJ1-6	CASIRQGAYSYNSPLHF	TGTGCCAGCATCAGGCAGGGGGCTTACTCCTATAATTCACCCCTCCACTTT
.	TRBV7-9	.	TRBJ1-1	CASSPVFSGAEAFF	TGTGCCAGCAGCCCGGTTTTTTCAGGGGCGGAAGCTTTCTTT
.	TRBV28	TRBD1	TRBJ1-3	CASSLGTGGSGGNTIYF	TGTGCCAGCAGTTTGGGGACAGGGGGTTCGGGTGGAAACACCATATATTTT
.	TRBV28	.	TRBJ1-5	CASSFAWSTNQPQHF	TGTGCCAGCAGTTTCGCGTGGTCAACCAATCAGCCCCAGCATTTT